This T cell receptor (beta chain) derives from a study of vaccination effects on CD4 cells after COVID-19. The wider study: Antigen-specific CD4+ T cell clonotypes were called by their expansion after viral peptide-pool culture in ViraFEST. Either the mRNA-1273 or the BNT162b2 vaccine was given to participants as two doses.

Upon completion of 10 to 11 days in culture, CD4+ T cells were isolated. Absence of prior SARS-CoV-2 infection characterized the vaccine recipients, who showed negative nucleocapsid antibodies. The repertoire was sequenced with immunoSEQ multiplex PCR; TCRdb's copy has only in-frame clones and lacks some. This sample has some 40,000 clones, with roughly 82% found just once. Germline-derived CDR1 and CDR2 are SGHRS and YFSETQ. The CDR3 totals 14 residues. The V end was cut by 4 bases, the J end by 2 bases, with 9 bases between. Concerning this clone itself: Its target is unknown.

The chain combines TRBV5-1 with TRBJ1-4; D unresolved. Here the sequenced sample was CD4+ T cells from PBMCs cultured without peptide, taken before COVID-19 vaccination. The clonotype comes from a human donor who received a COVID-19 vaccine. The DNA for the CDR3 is TGCGCCAGCAGCCTAGGGTATACTAATGAAAAACTGTTTTTT. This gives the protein CASSLGYTNEKLFF.